This T cell receptor (beta chain) stems from a study of T-cell memory formation after mild COVID-19 (dated by TCRdb to about 2021). Some background on the complete study: TCR sequence clusters from the two donors were largely donor specific. Longitudinal TCRalpha and TCRbeta repertoire sequencing tracked T-cell clones expanding and contracting after mild COVID-19 in a couple of donors. Two young, previously healthy adult volunteers, one female and one male, were included in the cohort.

PBMCs were isolated by Ficoll-Paque density gradient centrifugation. Overall results and qualifications from the work: Whether the second-wave clones peaking on day 37 were SARS-CoV-2 specific was not confirmed. The study covered only a couple of mild cases, and larger cohorts including severe cases with pre-infection samples were considered necessary. Clones that contracted from day 15 to 85 showed balanced CD4/CD8 phenotypes, whereas a second wave of clones that expanded from day 15 to 37 leaned towards CD4+. The detection of some responding clones in pre-infection memory suggests that pre-existing cross-reactive memory T cells joined the SARS-CoV-2 response. Contracting CD4+ clones were found mainly in CM and EM memory subsets, while CD8+ clones were enriched in EMRA.

This clonotype has only a few counts. Its antigen remains unidentified. Qualities for individual bases were not recorded, and no much larger clone is one base off. The germline V end is reduced by 1 base and the J end by 2 bases; junction bases left unmatched: 4. The CDR3 has 16 amino acids, counting the end cysteine and phenylalanine. Only the CDR3 part of the read is kept: 48 bases, read in frame from the first base. In the germline V gene, CDR1 corresponds to SGHTA and CDR2 to FQGNSA. The sample was run on an Illumina NovaSeq 6000. cDNA libraries for TCRalpha and TCRbeta were prepared by 5'RACE using constant-segment primers, with sample barcodes and unique molecular identifiers added. RNA was extracted from every sample with Trizol reagent. Library amplification was performed in two PCR steps, and a second sample barcode and Illumina TruSeq adapters were introduced in the second step. The libraries were sequenced on an Illumina NovaSeq using 2 x 150 bp paired-end reads. Per the authors' processing: With migec v1.2.7, reads were demultiplexed and then collapsed into UMI-guided consensus sequences. Using mixcr v2.1.11, the UMI consensuses were aligned to TRA and TRB V and J templates and assembled into clonotypes. Clonotypes were classified as expanded or contracted when called significant by both edgeR and NoisET, with noise models trained on biological replicates. For edgeR calls, the thresholds were a false discovery rate-adjusted p below 0.01 and a log2 fold-change of 1. As an exploratory analysis of dynamics, max-normalized trajectories of the 1000 most abundant clonotypes were examined with PCA combined with hierarchical clustering. The CD4 or CD8 phenotype of responding clones was assigned using the separately sequenced CD4+ and CD8+ repertoires. TCRdb cleaned the public reads at Q25 with fastp, built clones with MiXCR and kept in-frame beta chains. Each record represents a unique CDR3 protein, reported with the most common genes and DNA among its rows. What appears here as the V and J calls and clone size reflects TCRdb's work, not the paper's. This sample gives under 200,000 distinct CDR3 sequences in total; around 30% of them show up just once. Clones ranked in the top ten supply 9.5% to 15% of the sample.

The TCR was taken from an adult woman who had mild COVID-19 (a few samples of this study predate the infection). The sample titles of this study are shuffled in the database, so cell type and time point are left out; the donor was told from shared clones. Here the chain combines TRBV7-2 and TRBJ1-3, with 8 bases in between that match TRBD1. Sequenced: PBMCs or a T cell subset sorted from them (not recorded which). The CDR3 amino acid sequence is: CASSLGTGGTGNTIYF. The sequence in DNA is TGTGCCAGCAGCTTAGGTACAGGGGGAACTGGAAACACCATATATTTT.